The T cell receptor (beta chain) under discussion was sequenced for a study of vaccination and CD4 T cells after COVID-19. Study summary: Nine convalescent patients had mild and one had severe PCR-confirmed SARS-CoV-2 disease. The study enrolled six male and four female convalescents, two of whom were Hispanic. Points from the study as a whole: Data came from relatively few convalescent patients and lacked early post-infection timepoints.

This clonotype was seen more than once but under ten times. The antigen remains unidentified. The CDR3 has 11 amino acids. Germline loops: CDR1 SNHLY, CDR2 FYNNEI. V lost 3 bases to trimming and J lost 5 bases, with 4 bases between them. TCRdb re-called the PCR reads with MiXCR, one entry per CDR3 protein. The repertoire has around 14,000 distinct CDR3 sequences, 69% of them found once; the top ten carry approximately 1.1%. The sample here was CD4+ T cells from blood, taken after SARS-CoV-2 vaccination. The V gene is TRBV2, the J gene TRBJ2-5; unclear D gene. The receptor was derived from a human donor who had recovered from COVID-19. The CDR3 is CASSEVETQYF. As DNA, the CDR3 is TGTGCCAGCAGTGAGGTGGAGACCCAGTACTTC.